This TCR beta chain was recovered during a study of T cell responses to AZD1222 COVID-19 vaccine. Points from the study as a whole: Baseline seropositives among AZD1222 recipients totaled only five to seven. Repertoire sampling happened only post peak T cell response.

In regard to this clone: Its antigen is not identified.

The germline gives CDR1 ENHRY, CDR2 SYGVKD. The CDR3 contains 14 residues. V was clipped by 0 bases and J by 3 bases; unmatched bases: 1. Using immunoSEQ multiplex PCR, the repertoire was profiled, and TCRdb retains in-frame clones only, with some absent. The sample carries under 120,000 clones, over 85% recorded once. V usage is TRBV10-3 and J usage is TRBJ2-7, with 8 bases lining up with TRBD2. The TCR was taken from an adult in good health. Sequenced material: peripheral blood, taken on day 0 of AZD1222 vaccination. Here the CDR3 DNA reads TGTGCCATCAGTGAGTCACTAGCGGACTACGAGCAGTACTTC. It encodes CAISESLADYEQYF.